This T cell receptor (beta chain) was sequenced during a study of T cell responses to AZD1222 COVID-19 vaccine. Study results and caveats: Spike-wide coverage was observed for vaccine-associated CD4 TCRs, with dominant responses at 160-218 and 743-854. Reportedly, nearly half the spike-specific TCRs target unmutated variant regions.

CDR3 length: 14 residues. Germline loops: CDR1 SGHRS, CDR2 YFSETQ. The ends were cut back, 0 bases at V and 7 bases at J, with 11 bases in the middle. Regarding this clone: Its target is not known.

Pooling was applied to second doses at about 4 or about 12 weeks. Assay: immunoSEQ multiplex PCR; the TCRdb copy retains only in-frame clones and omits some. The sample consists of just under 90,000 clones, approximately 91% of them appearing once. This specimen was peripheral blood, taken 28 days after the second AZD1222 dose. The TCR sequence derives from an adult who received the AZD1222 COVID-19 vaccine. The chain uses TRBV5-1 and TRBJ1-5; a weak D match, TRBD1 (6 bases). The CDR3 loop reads CASSLEGGGQPQHF. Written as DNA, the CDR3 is TGCGCCAGCAGCTTGGAGGGGGGGGGACAGCCCCAGCATTTT.